Sequencing of this T cell receptor (beta chain) was carried out in a study of OX40 agonist ivuxolimab in advanced cancers. The data were produced by immunoSEQ multiplex PCR, yet TCRdb's version contains in-frame clones alone and is incomplete. Of 85,000 to 130,000 clones in the sample, over 75% were seen once. The V gene's germline CDR1 is SGHRS and CDR2 YFSETQ. V trimming: 5 bases; J trimming: 2 bases; junction bases outside the gene matches: 5. The CDR3 consists of 15 residues. The chain is built from TRBV5-1 and TRBJ2-7; 12 positions match TRBD2. The specimen was CD4+ or CD8+ T cells sorted from blood, collected in a trial of the OX40 agonist ivuxolimab. The receptor was derived from an adult with an advanced solid tumor such as melanoma, head and neck, liver or kidney cancer. The CDR3 is CASRTSGRLPYEQYF. In DNA form, the CDR3 reads TGCGCCAGCAGGACTAGCGGGAGACTCCCCTACGAGCAGTACTTC.